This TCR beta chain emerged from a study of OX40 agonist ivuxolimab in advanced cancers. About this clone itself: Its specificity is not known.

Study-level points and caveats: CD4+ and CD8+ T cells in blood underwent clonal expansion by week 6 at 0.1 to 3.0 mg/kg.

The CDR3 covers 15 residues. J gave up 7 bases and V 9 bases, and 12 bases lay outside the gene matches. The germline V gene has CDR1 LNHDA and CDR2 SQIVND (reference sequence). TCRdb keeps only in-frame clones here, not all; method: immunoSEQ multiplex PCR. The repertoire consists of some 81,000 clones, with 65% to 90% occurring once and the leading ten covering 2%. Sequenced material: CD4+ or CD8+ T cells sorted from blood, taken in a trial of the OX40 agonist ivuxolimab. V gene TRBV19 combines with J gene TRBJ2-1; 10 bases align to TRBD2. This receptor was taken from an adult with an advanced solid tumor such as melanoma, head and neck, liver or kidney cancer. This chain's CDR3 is CASRPLAGVGNEQFF. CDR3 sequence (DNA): TGTGCCAGCAGACCCCTAGCGGGGGTTGGGAATGAGCAGTTCTTC.